The present T cell receptor beta chain was sequenced within a study of cytomegalovirus exposure and HLA in healthy donors. General study findings and limits: In vitro confirmation showed a few CMV-associated chains to be CMV antigen specific. The authors assumed roughly uniform sequencing depth across donors for presence/absence analyses. Common viral pathogens (according to a later analysis) appeared linked to several of the most significant clusters.

There are 17 residues in the CDR3. V was pared by 5 bases and J by 4 bases, with 16 bases of the junction left unmatched. The V gene's germline CDR1 is KGHSH and CDR2 LQKENI. 13 Jbeta primers and 60 Vbeta primers were used for the PCR. In the authors' methods: There were some 87 million unique TCR beta chains by a later count, and 10 million to 12 million of them were shared. Assay used: immunoSEQ multiplex PCR; TCRdb lists only in-frame clones, some missing. From that table come the V and J calls and clone size; the DNA was used to work out D and trimming. The sample has approximately 93,000 clones; around four fifths are singletons. Comment on this clone: Its antigen remains unidentified.

The clonotype originates from a woman in her 40s in good health and CMV-seronegative. V and J are TRBV18 and TRBJ1-1; 7 bases fit TRBD1. Material for sequencing was PBMCs. CDR3 region: CASSVSSGQLKSTEAFF. DNA for the CDR3: TGTGCCAGCTCAGTTTCTTCGGGACAGTTGAAGAGCACTGAAGCTTTCTTT. Filled out from reference TRBV18 and TRBJ1-1, the complete variable domain reads NAGVMQNPRHLVRRRGQEARLRCSPMKGHSHVYWYRQLPEEGLKFMVYLQKENIIDESGMPKERFSAEFPKEGPSILRIQQVVRGDSAAYFCASSVSSGQLKSTEAFFGQGTRLTVV.